This entry lists 27 T cell receptor beta chains sequenced from one sample in a study of long-term antiretroviral therapy in people with HIV. With survey level as its setting, the immunoSEQ assay was v3.0. Some clones are missing from TCRdb's copy, which holds only in-frame ones; the method was immunoSEQ multiplex PCR. Among 25,000 to 35,000 clones listed, 80% to 90% were seen once. The material sequenced was unsorted PBMCs, taken 0.8 years before starting antiretroviral therapy. The source of these receptors is a man aged 18 to 29 with HIV.

The rearrangement links TRBV5-1 to TRBJ2-1; 8 bases agree with TRBD2. This CDR3 is built from 16 residues. V trimming: 4 bases; J trimming: 5 bases; junction bases outside the gene matches: 11. Germline V lookup: CDR1 SGHRS, CDR2 YFSETQ. The CDR3 DNA reads as TGCGCCAGCAGCCGAACGAGCGGGAGTAAAAACAATGAGCAGTTCTTC. The encoded protein is CASSRTSGSKNNEQFF.

The V call is TRBV6-1, the J call TRBJ1-5; TRBD1 is a possible D gene (5 bases). V lost 0 bases and J 10 bases, leaving 13 bases between the germline ends. The CDR3 consists of 14 residues. The germline CDR1 and CDR2 sequences are MNHNS and SASEGT. CDR3: CASSEAWEGTPQHF. The CDR3 bases are TGTGCCAGCAGTGAAGCGTGGGAGGGGACCCCCCAGCATTTT.

This chain links TRBV18 with TRBJ2-1, with TRBD2 identical over 8 bases. The CDR3 extends over 17 amino acids. Germline values: CDR1 KGHSH, CDR2 LQKENI. V trimming: 1 base; J trimming: 7 bases; junction bases outside the gene matches: 12. The CDR3 DNA is TGTGCCAGCTCACCACTAGCGAGCGGGGGTGGACCTAATGAGCAGTTCTTC. Translated, it gives CASSPLASGGGPNEQFF.

This clone was seen just once. The V call is TRBV10-3, the J call TRBJ2-6; no clear D gene. V lost 2 bases and J 2 bases, leaving 7 bases between the germline ends. This CDR3 has 15 residues. The germline V gene has CDR1 ENHRY and CDR2 SYGVKD. The CDR3 nucleotides are TGTGCCATCAGTGAGGGGGAAGCTGGGGCCAACGTCCTGACTTTC. Encoded protein: CAISEGEAGANVLTF.

On this clone: One end of the junction does not line up with germline, which may come from a read error. The V gene is TRBV7-7, the J gene TRBJ2-5, with D possibly being TRBD2 (5 bases). Germline V gene lookup returns CDR1 SSHAT and CDR2 FNYEAQ (reference sequence). CDR3 length: 14 residues. CDR3 DNA: TGTGCTAGCAGCTTGGGAGTAAGTGGGGAGACCCAGTACTTC. Amino acids: CASSLGVSGETQYF.

The CDR3 DNA is TGTGCCAGTAGACCTCAGGGTGGCACTGAAGCTTTCTTT. Amino acids: CASRPQGGTEAFF. The rearrangement links TRBV19 to TRBJ1-1, with D possibly matching TRBD1 (5 bases). The germline gives CDR1 LNHDA, CDR2 SQIVND (reference sequence). The CDR3 runs to 13 residues. V was cut by 6 bases and J by 4 bases, with 12 bases left in between.

This chain connects TRBV9 to TRBJ2-3; 8 bases fit TRBD2. Germline CDR1 is SGDLS and CDR2 is YYNGEE. V lost 1 base, J lost 6 bases, and 4 bases stayed unmatched. The CDR3 extends over 14 amino acids. CDR3 residues: CASSVLAGLDTQYF. Here the CDR3 DNA reads TGTGCCAGCAGCGTACTAGCGGGCCTCGATACGCAGTATTTT.

V usage is TRBV9 and J usage is TRBJ2-2, with D tentatively TRBD2 (6 bases). This CDR3 has 15 amino acids. V gave up 0 bases and J gave up 4 bases, with 10 bases separating them. Germline CDR1 SGDLS, CDR2 YYNGEE. DNA of the CDR3: TGTGCCAGCAGCGTAGTTCAGGGAGGCACCGGGGAGCTGTTTTTT. As protein: CASSVVQGGTGELFF.

The J gene is TRBJ2-7, the V gene TRBV7-9, with TRBD2 matching 9 bases. The trim removed 4 bases at V and 1 base at J, leaving 8 bases unmatched. The length of the CDR3 is 16 residues. Germline V gives CDR1 SEHNR, CDR2 FQNEAQ (reference sequence). The CDR3 protein is CASSWGPSGVSYEQYF. CDR3 nucleotide sequence: TGTGCCAGCAGCTGGGGTCCTAGCGGGGTTTCCTACGAGCAGTACTTC.

V and J are TRBV14 and TRBJ1-2; D remains unclear. The CDR3 has 17 amino acids. With 4 bases removed from V and 5 bases from J, the gap between germline ends came to 23 bases. Germline V gene lookup returns CDR1 SGHDN and CDR2 FVKESK. The CDR3: CASSPKVAFLGWYGYTF. The CDR3 DNA reads as TGTGCCAGCAGCCCCAAGGTCGCGTTCCTGGGATGGTATGGCTACACCTTC. Together with reference TRBV14 and TRBJ1-2, the CDR3 gives the full variable domain: EAGVTQFPSHSVIEKGQTVTLRCDPISGHDNLYWYRRVMGKEIKFLLHFVKESKQDESGMPNNRFLAERTGGTYSTLKVQPAELEDSGVYFCASSPKVAFLGWYGYTFGSGTRLTVV.

V usage is TRBV15 and J usage is TRBJ1-5; the match to TRBD1 covers 7 bases. This CDR3 spans 15 amino acids. The trim removed 1 base at V and 3 bases at J, leaving 3 bases unmatched. Per germline, CDR1 LNHNV and CDR2 YYDKDF (reference sequence). The CDR3 protein is CATSRGQGPNQPQHF. In DNA, the CDR3 is TGTGCCACCAGCAGAGGACAGGGACCCAATCAGCCCCAGCATTTT.

The chain has TRBV4-1 and TRBJ1-2, with 7 bases identical to TRBD1. The CDR3 consists of 13 residues. V lost 5 bases to trimming and J lost 6 bases; unmatched junction nucleotides: 6. Germline assignment: CDR1 MGHRA and CDR2 YSYEKL. The DNA for the CDR3 is TGCGCCAGCAGCGGGGCAAGGGGGCATGGCTACACCTTC. It yields the protein CASSGARGHGYTF.

The V gene is TRBV4-3, the J gene TRBJ1-1; TRBD1 aligns across 7 bases. The germline V gene has CDR1 LGHNA and CDR2 YSLEER. Unmatched junction bases numbered 5, after V lost 1 base and J lost 0 bases. The CDR3 runs 16 residues. CDR3 coding DNA: TGCGCCAGCAGCCAAGGGATGGGACAGATGAACACTGAAGCTTTCTTT. Translating gives CASSQGMGQMNTEAFF.

This clone was picked up one time. The chain's CDR3 is CASSDPPGELFF. In nucleotides, the CDR3 is TGTGCCAGCAGCGATCCCCCCGGGGAGCTGTTTTTT. The chain links TRBV9 to TRBJ2-2; D gene uncertain. V was shortened by 3 bases and J by 6 bases, with 6 bases between the two germline ends. Germline V gene data show CDR1 as SGDLS and CDR2 as YYNGEE. The CDR3 is made up of 12 amino acids.

This chain joins TRBV4-2 and TRBJ2-1, with 7 bases matching TRBD1. Germline assignment: CDR1 LGHNA and CDR2 YNFKEQ. The ends lost 1 base at V and 0 bases at J; junction bases unmatched: 3. The CDR3 contains 16 residues. CDR3 in DNA: TGTGCCAGCAGCCAAGCAGACAGGGTCTCCTACAATGAGCAGTTCTTC. Translation gives CASSQADRVSYNEQFF.

The chain is built from TRBV7-2 and TRBJ2-2, with D tentatively TRBD2 (5 bases). V lost 6 bases and J lost 2, with 10 bases in between. The germline V gene has CDR1 SGHTA and CDR2 FQGNSA. The CDR3 consists of 14 residues. The DNA of the CDR3 is TGTGCCAGCAGACCTGACTACAACACCGGGGAGCTGTTTTTT. The encoded protein is CASRPDYNTGELFF.

The chain combines TRBV5-4 with TRBJ2-5; possibly TRBD2 for D (6 bases). Trimming removed 0 bases from V and 1 base from J, with 10 bases in between. The CDR3 contains 15 residues. Germline values: CDR1 SGHNT, CDR2 YYREEE (reference sequence). CDR3 sequence: CASSLDLAPQETQYF. CDR3 DNA: TGTGCCAGCAGCTTGGACCTAGCGCCCCAAGAGACCCAGTACTTC.

The CDR3: CASSYGGGAGDTQYF. CDR3 nucleotide sequence: TGTGCCAGCAGTTATGGCGGGGGGGCCGGAGATACGCAGTATTTT. This chain joins TRBV5-4 and TRBJ2-3, with 9 positions matching TRBD2. J was trimmed by 5 bases and V by 5 bases; bases with no gene match: 9. The CDR3 runs to 15 residues. Germline assignment: CDR1 SGHNT and CDR2 YYREEE (reference sequence).

This clone was counted only a few times. The chain links TRBV11-2 to TRBJ1-6, with D hard to call. There are 13 residues in the CDR3. V was pared by 5 bases and J by 7 bases, with 9 bases between. The germline V gene has CDR1 SGHAT and CDR2 FQNNGV. The CDR3 reads CASSHEQNSPLHF. Written as DNA, the CDR3 is TGTGCCAGCAGCCACGAACAGAATTCACCCCTCCACTTT.

The V call is TRBV5-4, the J call TRBJ2-1; 7 nucleotides agree with TRBD2. Germline CDR1 reads SGHNT; CDR2 reads YYREEE (reference sequence). The trim removed 3 bases at V and 6 bases at J, leaving 0 bases unmatched. The CDR3 has 12 amino acids. CDR3 residues: CASSWGGNEQFF. The CDR3, as DNA: TGTGCCAGCAGCTGGGGGGGCAATGAGCAGTTCTTC.

The chain is built from TRBV27 and TRBJ1-2; TRBD1 agrees at 7 bases. The CDR3 runs to 16 residues. Germline V gene sequence: CDR1 MNHEY, CDR2 SMNVEV (reference sequence). V shed 6 bases, J shed 1 base, and the junction held 11 bases outside the gene matches. The CDR3 is CASSLRGDSNNYGYTF. CDR3 in DNA: TGTGCCAGCAGCCTAAGGGGGGACAGCAATAACTATGGCTACACCTTC.

V gene TRBV6-5 combines with J gene TRBJ2-7, with TRBD2 as a possible D gene (6 bases). The CDR3 runs to 14 residues. The germline V and J ends were trimmed by 8 bases and 4 bases, with 18 bases remaining between them. Germline V gene lookup returns CDR1 MNHEY and CDR2 SVGAGI. The CDR3 nucleotides are TGTGCCAGCTCAGAAACCGGGAGACAATACGAGCAGTACTTC. It translates to CASSETGRQYEQYF.

This clone has only a few counts. The chain recombines TRBV7-2 with TRBJ1-1; D gene ambiguous. The germline V gene has CDR1 SGHTA and CDR2 FQGNSA. CDR3 length: 15 amino acids. The ends were cut back, 6 bases at V and 1 base at J, with 15 bases in the middle. The CDR3 here is CASRLSFWGNTEAFF. CDR3 DNA sequence: TGTGCCAGCAGGTTGTCGTTTTGGGGGAACACTGAAGCTTTCTTT.

This clone was seen a single time. The chain joins TRBV7-8 to TRBJ2-7; D not resolved. CDR3 length: 14 residues. V gave up 3 bases and J gave up 2 bases, with 11 bases separating them. Germline assignment: CDR1 SGHVS and CDR2 FQNEAQ. The CDR3 here is CASSFRVEAYEQYF. In DNA, the CDR3 is TGTGCCAGCAGCTTTAGAGTGGAAGCCTACGAGCAGTACTTC.

The J gene is TRBJ2-7, the V gene TRBV6-5, with TRBD2 identical over 9 bases. Germline V gene lookup returns CDR1 MNHEY and CDR2 SVGAGI. This CDR3 region has 14 residues. The trim removed 6 bases at V and 2 bases at J, leaving 5 bases unmatched. Written as DNA, the CDR3 is TGTGCCAGCAGCTTAGCGGGGGAGGCCTACGAGCAGTACTTC. Translated, it gives CASSLAGEAYEQYF.

J is TRBJ2-7 and V is TRBV4-1, with TRBD2 as a possible D gene (5 bases). V lost 4 bases, J lost 0 bases, and 7 bases lay in between. The CDR3 consists of 13 residues. CDR1 and CDR2 (germline): MGHRA, YSYEKL. The CDR3 coding sequence is TGCGCCAGCAGCCCCGGGAACTCCTACGAGCAGTACTTC. Translation gives CASSPGNSYEQYF.

The CDR3 region is CASNSDGGPLNTGELFF. Written as DNA, the CDR3 is TGTGCCAGCAACAGCGACGGCGGGCCCTTGAACACCGGGGAGCTGTTTTTT. The J gene is TRBJ2-2, the V gene TRBV7-2; maybe TRBD2 (5 bases). CDR1 is SGHTA and CDR2 is FQGNSA in the germline V gene. V gave up 7 bases and J gave up 1 base, with 19 bases separating them. This CDR3 has 17 residues.